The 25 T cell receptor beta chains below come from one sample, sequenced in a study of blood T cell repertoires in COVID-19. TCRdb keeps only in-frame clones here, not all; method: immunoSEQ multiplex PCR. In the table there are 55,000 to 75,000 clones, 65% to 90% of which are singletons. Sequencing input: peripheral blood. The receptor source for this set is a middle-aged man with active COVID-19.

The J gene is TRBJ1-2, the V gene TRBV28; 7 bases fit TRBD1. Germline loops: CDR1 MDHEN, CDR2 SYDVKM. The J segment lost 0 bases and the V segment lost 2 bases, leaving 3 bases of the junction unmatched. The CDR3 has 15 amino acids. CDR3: CASSLQTGANYGYTF. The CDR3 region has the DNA TGTGCCAGCAGTTTACAAACAGGGGCTAACTATGGCTACACCTTC.

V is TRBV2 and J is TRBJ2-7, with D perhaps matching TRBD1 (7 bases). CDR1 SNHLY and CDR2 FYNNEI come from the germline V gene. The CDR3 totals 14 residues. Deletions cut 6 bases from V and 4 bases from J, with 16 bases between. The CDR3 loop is CASRSGAGGYEQYF. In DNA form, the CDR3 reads TGTGCCAGCAGGTCGGGGGCAGGGGGGTACGAGCAGTACTTC.

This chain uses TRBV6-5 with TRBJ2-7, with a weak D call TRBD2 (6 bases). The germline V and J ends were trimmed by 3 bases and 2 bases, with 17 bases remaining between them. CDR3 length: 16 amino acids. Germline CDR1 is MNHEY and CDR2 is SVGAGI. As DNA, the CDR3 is TGTGCCAGCAGTTATCGTCGAACTAGCAGGCCCTACGAGCAGTACTTC. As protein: CASSYRRTSRPYEQYF.

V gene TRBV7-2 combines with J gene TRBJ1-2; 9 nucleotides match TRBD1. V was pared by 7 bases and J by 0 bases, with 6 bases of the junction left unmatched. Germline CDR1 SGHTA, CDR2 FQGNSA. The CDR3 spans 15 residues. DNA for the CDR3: TGTGCCAGCACTAACAGGGGGCCTACTAACTATGGCTACACCTTC. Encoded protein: CASTNRGPTNYGYTF.

CDR3 region: CASSLTRDSSHTIYF. CDR3 nucleotides: TGTGCCAGCAGCTTAACCCGGGACAGCTCTCACACCATATATTTT. The chain is built from TRBV7-2 and TRBJ1-3; 7 positions match TRBD1. The germline CDR1 and CDR2 sequences are SGHTA and FQGNSA. V dropped 2 bases and J dropped 8; count of bases not matched to a gene: 9. The CDR3 has 15 amino acids.

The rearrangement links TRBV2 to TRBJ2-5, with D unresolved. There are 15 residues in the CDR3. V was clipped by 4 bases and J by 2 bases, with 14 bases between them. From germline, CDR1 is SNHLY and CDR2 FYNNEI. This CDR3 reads CASSAPGGKQETQYF. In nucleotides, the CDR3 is TGTGCCAGCAGTGCGCCCGGCGGAAAACAAGAGACCCAGTACTTC.

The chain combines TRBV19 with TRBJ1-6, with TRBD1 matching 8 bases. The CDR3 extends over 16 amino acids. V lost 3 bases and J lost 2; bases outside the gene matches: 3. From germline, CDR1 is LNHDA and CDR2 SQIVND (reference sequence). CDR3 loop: CASSMDRAAYNSPLHF. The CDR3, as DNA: TGTGCCAGTAGTATGGACAGGGCGGCCTATAATTCACCCCTCCACTTT.

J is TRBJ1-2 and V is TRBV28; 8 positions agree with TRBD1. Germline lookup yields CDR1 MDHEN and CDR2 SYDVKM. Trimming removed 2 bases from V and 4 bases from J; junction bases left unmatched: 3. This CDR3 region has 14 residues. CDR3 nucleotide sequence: TGTGCCAGCAGTTTACCTACAGGGGGCTATGGCTACACCTTC. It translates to CASSLPTGGYGYTF.

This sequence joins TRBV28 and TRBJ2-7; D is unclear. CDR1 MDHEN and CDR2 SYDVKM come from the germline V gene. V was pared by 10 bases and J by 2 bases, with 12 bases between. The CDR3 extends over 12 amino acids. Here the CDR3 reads CATTATPYEQYF. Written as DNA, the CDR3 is TGTGCCACAACAGCCACACCCTACGAGCAGTACTTC.

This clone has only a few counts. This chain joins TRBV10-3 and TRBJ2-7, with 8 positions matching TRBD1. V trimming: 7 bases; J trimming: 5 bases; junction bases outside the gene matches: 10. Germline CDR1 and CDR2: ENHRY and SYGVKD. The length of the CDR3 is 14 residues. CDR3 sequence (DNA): TGTGCCATCAAGGCGGCAGGGGGCCCCGACGAGCAGTACTTC. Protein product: CAIKAAGGPDEQYF.

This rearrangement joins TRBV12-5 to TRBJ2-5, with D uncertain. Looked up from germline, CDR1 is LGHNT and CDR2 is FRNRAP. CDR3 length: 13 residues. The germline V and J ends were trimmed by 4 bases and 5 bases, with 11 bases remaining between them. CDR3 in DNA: TGTGCTAGTGGTTCTGAAGTCAGGGAGACCCAGTACTTC. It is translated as CASGSEVRETQYF.

This CDR3 reads CASSSPGLAGARSYNEQFF. The DNA for the CDR3 is TGCGCCAGCAGCTCGCCCGGACTAGCGGGAGCAAGGTCCTACAATGAGCAGTTCTTC. This chain links TRBV5-1 with TRBJ2-1, with 13 bases lining up with TRBD2. J was trimmed by 1 base and V by 3 bases; bases with no gene match: 10. The CDR3 is 19 amino acids. The V gene's germline CDR1 is SGHRS and CDR2 YFSETQ.

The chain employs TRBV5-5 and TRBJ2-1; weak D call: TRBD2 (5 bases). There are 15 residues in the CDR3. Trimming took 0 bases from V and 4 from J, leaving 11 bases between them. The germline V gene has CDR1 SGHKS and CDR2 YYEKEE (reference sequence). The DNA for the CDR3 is TGTGCCAGCAGCTTGGCGGGGTCTAGTTACAATGAGCAGTTCTTC. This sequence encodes CASSLAGSSYNEQFF.

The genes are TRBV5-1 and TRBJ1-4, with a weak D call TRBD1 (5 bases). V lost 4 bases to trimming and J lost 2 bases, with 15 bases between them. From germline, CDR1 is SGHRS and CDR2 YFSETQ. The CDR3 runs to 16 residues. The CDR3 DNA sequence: TGCGCCAGCAGCCCGGGGGACGGAACGACTAATGAAAAACTGTTTTTT. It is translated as CASSPGDGTTNEKLFF.

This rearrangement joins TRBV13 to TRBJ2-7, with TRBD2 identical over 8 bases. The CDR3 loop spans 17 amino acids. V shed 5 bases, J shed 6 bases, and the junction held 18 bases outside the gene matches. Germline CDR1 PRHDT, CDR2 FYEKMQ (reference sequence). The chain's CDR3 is CASSPQGERGRSGEQYF. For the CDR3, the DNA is TGTGCCAGCAGCCCCCAAGGCGAGCGGGGGAGGTCCGGCGAGCAGTACTTC.

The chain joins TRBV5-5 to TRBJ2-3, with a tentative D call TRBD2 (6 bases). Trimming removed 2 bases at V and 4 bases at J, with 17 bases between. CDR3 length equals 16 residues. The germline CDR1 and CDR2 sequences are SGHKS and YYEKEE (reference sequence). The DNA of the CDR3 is TGTGCCAGCAGCTTCCTTCCTCCGGGAGTCGCAGATACGCAGTATTTT. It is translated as CASSFLPPGVADTQYF.

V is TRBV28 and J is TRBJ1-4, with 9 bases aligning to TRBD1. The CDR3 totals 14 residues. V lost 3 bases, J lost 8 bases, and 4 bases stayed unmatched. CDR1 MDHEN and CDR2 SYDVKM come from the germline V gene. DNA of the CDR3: TGTGCCAGCAGTTTCACAGGGGGCAGAGAAAAACTGTTTTTT. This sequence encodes CASSFTGGREKLFF.

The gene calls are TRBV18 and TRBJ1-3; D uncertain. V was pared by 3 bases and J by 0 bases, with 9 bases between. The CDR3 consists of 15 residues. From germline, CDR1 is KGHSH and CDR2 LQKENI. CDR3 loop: CASSPSAPSGNTIYF. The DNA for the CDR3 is TGTGCCAGCTCACCCTCAGCGCCCTCTGGAAACACCATATATTTT.

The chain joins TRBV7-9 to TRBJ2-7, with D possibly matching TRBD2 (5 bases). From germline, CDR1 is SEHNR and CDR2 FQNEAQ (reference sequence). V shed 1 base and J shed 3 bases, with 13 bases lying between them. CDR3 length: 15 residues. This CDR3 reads CASSLVSGGFYEQYF. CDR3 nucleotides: TGTGCCAGCAGCTTAGTGTCTGGCGGGTTCTACGAGCAGTACTTC.

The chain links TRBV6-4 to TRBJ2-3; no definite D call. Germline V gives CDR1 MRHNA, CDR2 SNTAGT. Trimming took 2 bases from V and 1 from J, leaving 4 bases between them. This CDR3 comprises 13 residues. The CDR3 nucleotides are TGTGCCAGCAGTGACCTACGCACAGATACGCAGTATTTT. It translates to CASSDLRTDTQYF.

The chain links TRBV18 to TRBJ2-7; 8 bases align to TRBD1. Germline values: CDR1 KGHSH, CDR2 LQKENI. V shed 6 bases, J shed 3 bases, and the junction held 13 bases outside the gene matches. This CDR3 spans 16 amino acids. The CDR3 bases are TGTGCCAGCTCCTTACCTAACCAGGGGGCCGGCTACGAGCAGTACTTC. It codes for CASSLPNQGAGYEQYF. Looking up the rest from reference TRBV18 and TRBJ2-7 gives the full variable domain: NAGVMQNPRHLVRRRGQEARLRCSPMKGHSHVYWYRQLPEEGLKFMVYLQKENIIDESGMPKERFSAEFPKEGPSILRIQQVVRGDSAAYFCASSLPNQGAGYEQYFGPGTRLTVT.

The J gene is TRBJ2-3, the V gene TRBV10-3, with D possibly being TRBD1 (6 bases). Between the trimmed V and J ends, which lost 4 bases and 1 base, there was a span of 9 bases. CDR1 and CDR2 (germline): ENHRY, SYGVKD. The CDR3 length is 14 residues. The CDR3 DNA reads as TGTGCCATCAGTGTATCAGGGGGCACAGATACGCAGTATTTT. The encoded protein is CAISVSGGTDTQYF.

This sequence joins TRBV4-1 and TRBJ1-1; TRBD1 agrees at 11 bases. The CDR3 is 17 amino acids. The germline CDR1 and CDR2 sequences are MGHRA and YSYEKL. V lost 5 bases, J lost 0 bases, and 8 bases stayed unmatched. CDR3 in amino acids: CASSAPGQGVVNTEAFF. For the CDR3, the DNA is TGCGCCAGCAGCGCTCCGGGACAGGGGGTTGTGAACACTGAAGCTTTCTTT.

The CDR3 DNA reads TGCGCCAGCAGCCAAGATCGGGGGACGGAGGCAACTAATGAAAAACTGTTTTTT. Translating gives CASSQDRGTEATNEKLFF. The chain has TRBV4-1 and TRBJ1-4; D possibly corresponds to TRBD1 (5 bases). V lost 0 bases and J lost 0, with 14 bases in between. The germline gives CDR1 MGHRA, CDR2 YSYEKL. This CDR3 has 18 residues.

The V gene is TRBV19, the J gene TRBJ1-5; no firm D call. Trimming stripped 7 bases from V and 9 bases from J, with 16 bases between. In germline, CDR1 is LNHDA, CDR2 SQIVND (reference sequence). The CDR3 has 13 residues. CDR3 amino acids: CASNRGAEGPQHF. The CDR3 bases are TGTGCCAGTAACAGAGGAGCCGAGGGGCCCCAGCATTTT.